The text below deals with one TCR beta chain. Its target is unknown. Researchers partitioned CD4+ cells into CD45RA+ naive and CD45RA-negative memory subsets. These data are taken from a study of shared clonotypes between healthy human individuals. Study outcomes and limitations: Exclusively blood specimens were collected; tissue repertoires likely differ.

Libraries were prepared by immunoSEQ multiplex PCR; TCRdb keeps only in-frame clonotypes and omits some of them. Of roughly 700,000 clones in the sample, approximately 74% were seen once. The CDR3 contains 14 residues. V shed 5 bases and J shed 7 bases, with 14 bases lying between them. CDR1 and CDR2 from the germline V gene are MNHNS and SASEGT. Material: memory CD4+ T cells sorted from blood. Subset given: CD45RA-negative fraction. The TCR was taken from a woman aged 25 to 39 in good health. The chain uses TRBV6-1 and TRBJ1-4; D unclear. CDR3 sequence: CASSTSTRGEKLFF. The CDR3 DNA follows: TGTGCCAGCAGTACGTCCACTCGGGGTGAAAAACTGTTTTTT.